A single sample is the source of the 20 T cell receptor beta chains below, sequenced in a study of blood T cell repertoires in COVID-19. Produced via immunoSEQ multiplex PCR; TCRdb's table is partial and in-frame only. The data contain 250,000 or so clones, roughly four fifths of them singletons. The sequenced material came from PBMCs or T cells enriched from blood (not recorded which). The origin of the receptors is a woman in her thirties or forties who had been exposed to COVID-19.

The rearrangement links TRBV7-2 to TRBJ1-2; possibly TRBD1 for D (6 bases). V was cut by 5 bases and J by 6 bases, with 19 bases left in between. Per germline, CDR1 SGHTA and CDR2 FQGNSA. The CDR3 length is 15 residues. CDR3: CASSPYNQGQDGYTF. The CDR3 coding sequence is TGTGCCAGCAGCCCATACAATCAGGGGCAGGATGGCTACACCTTC.

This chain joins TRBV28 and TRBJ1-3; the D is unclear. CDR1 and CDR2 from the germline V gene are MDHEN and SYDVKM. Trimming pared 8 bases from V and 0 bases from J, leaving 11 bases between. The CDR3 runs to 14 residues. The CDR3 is CASHTSASGNTIYF. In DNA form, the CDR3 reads TGTGCCAGCCATACCAGTGCCTCTGGAAACACCATATATTTT. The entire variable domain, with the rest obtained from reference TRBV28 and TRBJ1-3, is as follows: DVKVTQSSRYLVKRTGEKVFLECVQDMDHENMFWYRQDPGLGLRLIYFSYDVKMKEKGDIPEGYSVSREKKERFSLILESASTNQTSMYLCASHTSASGNTIYFGEGSWLTVV.

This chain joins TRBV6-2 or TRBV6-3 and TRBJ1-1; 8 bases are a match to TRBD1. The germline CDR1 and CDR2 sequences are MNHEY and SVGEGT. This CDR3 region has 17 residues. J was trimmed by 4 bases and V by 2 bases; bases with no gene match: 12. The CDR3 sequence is CASSYNRDRSGGTEAFF. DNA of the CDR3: TGTGCCAGCAGTTACAATCGGGACAGGTCTGGAGGCACTGAAGCTTTCTTT.

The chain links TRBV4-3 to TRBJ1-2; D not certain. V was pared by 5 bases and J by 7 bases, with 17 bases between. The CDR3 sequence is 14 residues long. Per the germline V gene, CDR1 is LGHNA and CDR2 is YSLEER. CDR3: CASSSRHGVGGYTF. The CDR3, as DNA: TGCGCCAGCAGCTCCCGACACGGGGTGGGTGGCTACACCTTC.

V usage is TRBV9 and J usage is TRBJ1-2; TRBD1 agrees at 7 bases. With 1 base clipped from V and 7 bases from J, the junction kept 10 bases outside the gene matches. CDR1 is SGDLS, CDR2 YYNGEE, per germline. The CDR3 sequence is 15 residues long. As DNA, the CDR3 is TGTGCCAGCAGCGTATTCGCCGGGACAGTAGCTGGCTACACCTTC. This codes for CASSVFAGTVAGYTF.

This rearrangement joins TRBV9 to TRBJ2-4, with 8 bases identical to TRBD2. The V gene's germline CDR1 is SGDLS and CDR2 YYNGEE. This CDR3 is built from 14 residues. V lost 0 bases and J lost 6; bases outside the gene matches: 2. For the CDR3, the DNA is TGTGCCAGCAGCGTAGCGGGGGGGATAAACATTCAGTACTTC. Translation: CASSVAGGINIQYF.

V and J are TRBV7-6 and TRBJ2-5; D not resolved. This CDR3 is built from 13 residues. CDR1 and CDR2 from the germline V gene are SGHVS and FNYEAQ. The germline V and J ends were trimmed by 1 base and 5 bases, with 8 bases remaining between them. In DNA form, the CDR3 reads TGTGCCAGCAGCTTAGGTGTCTTTGAGACCCAGTACTTC. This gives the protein CASSLGVFETQYF.

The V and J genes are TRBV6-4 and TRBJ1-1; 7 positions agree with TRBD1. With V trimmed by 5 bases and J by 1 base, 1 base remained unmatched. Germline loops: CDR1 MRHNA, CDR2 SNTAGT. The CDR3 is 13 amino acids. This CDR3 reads CASSWTGNTEAFF. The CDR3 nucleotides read TGTGCCAGCAGTTGGACAGGGAACACTGAAGCTTTCTTT.

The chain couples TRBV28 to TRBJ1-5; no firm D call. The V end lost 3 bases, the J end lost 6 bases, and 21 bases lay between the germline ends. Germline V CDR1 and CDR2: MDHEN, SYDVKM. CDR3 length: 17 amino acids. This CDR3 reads CASSLLPGSTFPQPQHF. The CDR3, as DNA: TGTGCCAGCAGTTTGCTCCCCGGGAGTACCTTCCCTCAGCCCCAGCATTTT.

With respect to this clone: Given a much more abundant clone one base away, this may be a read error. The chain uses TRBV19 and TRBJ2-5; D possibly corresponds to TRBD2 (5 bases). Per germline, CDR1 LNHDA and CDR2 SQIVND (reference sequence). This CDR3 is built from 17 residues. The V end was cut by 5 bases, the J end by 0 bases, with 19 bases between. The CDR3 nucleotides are TGTGCCAGTAGTGCCCGAGATAGCGCATATTACCAAGAGACCCAGTACTTC. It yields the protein CASSARDSAYYQETQYF.

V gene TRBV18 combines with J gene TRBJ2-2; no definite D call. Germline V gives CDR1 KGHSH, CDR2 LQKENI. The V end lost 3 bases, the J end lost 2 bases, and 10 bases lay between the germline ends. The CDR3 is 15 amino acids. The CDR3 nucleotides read TGTGCCAGCTCACCCCTAGATTCCAACACCGGGGAGCTGTTTTTT. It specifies CASSPLDSNTGELFF.

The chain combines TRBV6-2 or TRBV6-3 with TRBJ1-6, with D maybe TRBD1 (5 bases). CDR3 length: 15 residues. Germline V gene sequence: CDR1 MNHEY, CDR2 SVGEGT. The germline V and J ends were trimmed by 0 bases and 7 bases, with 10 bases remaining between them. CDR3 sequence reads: CASSYSSGGNSPLHF. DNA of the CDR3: TGTGCCAGCAGTTACTCGTCCGGGGGGAATTCACCCCTCCACTTT.

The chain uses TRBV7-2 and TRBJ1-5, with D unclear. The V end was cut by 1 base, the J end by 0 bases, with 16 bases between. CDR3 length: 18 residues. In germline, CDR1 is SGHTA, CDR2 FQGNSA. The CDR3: CASSLGDGGRYSNQPQHF. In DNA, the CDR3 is TGTGCCAGCAGCTTAGGTGACGGAGGACGGTATAGCAATCAGCCCCAGCATTTT.

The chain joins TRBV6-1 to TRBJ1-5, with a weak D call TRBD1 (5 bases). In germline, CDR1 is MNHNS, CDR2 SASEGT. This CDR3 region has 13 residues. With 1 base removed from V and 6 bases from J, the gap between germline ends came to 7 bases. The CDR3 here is CASSEGGVQPQHF. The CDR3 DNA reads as TGTGCCAGCAGTGAAGGGGGGGTTCAGCCCCAGCATTTT.

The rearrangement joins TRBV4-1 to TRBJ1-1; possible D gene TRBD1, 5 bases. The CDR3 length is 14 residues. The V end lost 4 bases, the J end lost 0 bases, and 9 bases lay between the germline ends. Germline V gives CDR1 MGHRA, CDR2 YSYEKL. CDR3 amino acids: CASSLLGVNTEAFF. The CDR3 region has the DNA TGCGCCAGCAGCCTCCTAGGGGTGAACACTGAAGCTTTCTTT.

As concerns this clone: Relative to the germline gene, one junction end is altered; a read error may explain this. Here the CDR3 DNA reads TGTGCCTGGATCGGAGACAGGGGGAACCCAGCCTTC. As protein: CAWIGDRGNPAF. The chain uses TRBV30 and TRBJ1-2; 9 nucleotides match TRBD1. Germline assignment: CDR1 GTSNPN and CDR2 SVGIG (reference sequence). The CDR3 extends over 12 amino acids.

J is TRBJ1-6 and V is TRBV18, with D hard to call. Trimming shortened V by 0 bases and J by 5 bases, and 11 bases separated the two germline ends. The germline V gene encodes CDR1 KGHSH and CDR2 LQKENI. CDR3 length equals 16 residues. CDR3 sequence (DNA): TGTGCCAGCTCACCACCGGAAAGCACTAATAATTCACCCCTCCACTTT. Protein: CASSPPESTNNSPLHF.

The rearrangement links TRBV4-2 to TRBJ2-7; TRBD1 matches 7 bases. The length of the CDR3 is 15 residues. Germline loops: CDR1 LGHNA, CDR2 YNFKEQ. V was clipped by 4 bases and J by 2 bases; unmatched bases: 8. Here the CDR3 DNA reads TGTGCCAGCAGCCTGAACAGGGGATCAGCCTACGAGCAGTACTTC. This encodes CASSLNRGSAYEQYF.

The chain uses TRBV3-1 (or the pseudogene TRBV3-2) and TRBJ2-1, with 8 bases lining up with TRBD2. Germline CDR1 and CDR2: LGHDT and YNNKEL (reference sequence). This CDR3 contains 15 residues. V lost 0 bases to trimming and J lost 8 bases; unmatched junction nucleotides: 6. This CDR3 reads CASSQEGGGPDEQFF. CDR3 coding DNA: TGTGCCAGCAGCCAAGAAGGCGGGGGGCCGGATGAGCAGTTCTTC.

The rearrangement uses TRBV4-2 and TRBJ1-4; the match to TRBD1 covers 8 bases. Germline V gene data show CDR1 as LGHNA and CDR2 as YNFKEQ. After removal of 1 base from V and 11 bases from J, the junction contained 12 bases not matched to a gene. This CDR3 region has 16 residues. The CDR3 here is CASSQVTGRTGYKLFF. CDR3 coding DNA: TGTGCCAGCAGCCAAGTAACGGGGAGGACAGGGTACAAACTGTTTTTT.